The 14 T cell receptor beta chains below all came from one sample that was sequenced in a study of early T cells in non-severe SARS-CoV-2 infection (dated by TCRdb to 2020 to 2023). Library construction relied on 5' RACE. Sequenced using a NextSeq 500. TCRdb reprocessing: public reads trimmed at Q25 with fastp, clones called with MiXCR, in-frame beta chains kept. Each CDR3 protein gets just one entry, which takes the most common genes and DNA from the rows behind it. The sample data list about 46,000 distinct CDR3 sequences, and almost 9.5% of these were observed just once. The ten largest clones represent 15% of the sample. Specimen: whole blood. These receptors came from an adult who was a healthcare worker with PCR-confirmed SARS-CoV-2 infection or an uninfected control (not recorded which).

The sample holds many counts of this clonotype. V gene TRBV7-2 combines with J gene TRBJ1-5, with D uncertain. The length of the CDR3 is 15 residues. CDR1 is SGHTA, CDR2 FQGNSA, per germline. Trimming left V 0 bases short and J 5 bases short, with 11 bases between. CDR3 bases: TGTGCCAGCAGCTTAGCGGGGTTTGTGGATCAGCCCCAGCATTTT. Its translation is CASSLAGFVDQPQHF.

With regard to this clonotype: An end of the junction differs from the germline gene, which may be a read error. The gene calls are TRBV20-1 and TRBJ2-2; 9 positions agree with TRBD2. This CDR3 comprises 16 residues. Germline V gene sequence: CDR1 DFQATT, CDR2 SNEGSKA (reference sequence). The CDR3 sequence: CSAILTSGRHGGELFF. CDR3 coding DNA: TGCAGCGCTATCCTAACTAGCGGGCGCCATGGCGGGGAGCTGTTTTTT.

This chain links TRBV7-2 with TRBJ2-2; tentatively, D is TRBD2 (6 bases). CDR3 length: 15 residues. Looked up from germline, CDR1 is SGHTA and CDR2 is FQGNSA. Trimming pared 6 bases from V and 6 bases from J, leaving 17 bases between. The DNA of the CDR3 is TGTGCCAGCAGGACGACTAGAAAAAACTCCGGGGAGCTGTTTTTT. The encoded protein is CASRTTRKNSGELFF.

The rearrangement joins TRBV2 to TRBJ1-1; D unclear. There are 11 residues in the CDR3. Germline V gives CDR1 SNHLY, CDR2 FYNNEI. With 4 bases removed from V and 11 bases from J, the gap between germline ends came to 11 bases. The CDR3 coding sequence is TGTGCCAGCAGTGCGTCCCTGTCGGCTTTCTTT. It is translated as CASSASLSAFF.

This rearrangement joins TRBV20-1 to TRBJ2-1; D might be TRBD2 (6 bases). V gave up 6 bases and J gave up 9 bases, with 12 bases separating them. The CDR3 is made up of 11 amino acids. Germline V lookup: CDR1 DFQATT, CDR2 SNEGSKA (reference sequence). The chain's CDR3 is CSASEGGEQFF. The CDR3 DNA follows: TGCAGTGCCAGCGAGGGAGGTGAGCAGTTCTTC.

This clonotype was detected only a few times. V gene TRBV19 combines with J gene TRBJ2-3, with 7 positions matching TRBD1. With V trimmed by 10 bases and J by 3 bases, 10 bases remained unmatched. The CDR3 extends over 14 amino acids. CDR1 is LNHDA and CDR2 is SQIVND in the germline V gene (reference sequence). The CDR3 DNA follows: TGTGCCATCTCGGACAGGCAGTTTACAGATACGCAGTATTTT. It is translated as CAISDRQFTDTQYF.

The CDR3 reads CASSIIGGGYNEQFF. In nucleotides, the CDR3 is TGTGCCAGTAGTATCATAGGTGGGGGCTACAATGAGCAGTTCTTC. The gene calls are TRBV19 and TRBJ2-1; TRBD1 or TRBD2 may be the D gene (5 bases each). CDR1 LNHDA and CDR2 SQIVND come from the germline V gene (reference sequence). This CDR3 region has 15 residues. V lost 3 bases, J lost 3 bases, and 12 bases lay in between. Based on the CDR3 plus reference TRBV19 and TRBJ2-1, the full variable domain is DGGITQSPKYLFRKEGQNVTLSCEQNLNHDAMYWYRQDPGQGLRLIYYSQIVNDFQKGDIAEGYSVSREKKESFPLTVTSAQKNPTAFYLCASSIIGGGYNEQFFGPGTRLTVL.

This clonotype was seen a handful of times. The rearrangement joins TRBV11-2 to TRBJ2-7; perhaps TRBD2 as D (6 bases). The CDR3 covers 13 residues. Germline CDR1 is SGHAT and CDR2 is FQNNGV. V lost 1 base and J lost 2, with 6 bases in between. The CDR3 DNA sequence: TGTGCCAGCAGCTTAGGACTAGCCTACGAGCAGTACTTC. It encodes CASSLGLAYEQYF.

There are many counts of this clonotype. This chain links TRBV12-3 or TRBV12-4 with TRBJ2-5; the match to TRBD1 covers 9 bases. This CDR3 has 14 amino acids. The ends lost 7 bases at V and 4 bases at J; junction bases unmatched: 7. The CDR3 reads CASNRDREGETQYF. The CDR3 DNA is TGTGCCAGCAACCGGGACAGGGAAGGAGAGACCCAGTACTTC.

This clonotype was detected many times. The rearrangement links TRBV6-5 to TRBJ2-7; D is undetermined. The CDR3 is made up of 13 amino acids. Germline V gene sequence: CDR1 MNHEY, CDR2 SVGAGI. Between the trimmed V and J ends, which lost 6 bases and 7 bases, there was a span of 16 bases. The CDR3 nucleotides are TGTGCCAGCAGCGAGGTCCCACCCAGAGAGCAGTACTTC. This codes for CASSEVPPREQYF.

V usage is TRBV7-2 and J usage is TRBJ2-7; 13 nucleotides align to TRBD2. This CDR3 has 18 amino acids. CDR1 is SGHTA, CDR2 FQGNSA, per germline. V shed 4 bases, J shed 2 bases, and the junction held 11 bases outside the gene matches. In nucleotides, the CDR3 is TGTGCCAGCAGCTCCCAAGGGACTAGCGGGGCTACCACCTACGAGCAGTACTTC. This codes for CASSSQGTSGATTYEQYF.

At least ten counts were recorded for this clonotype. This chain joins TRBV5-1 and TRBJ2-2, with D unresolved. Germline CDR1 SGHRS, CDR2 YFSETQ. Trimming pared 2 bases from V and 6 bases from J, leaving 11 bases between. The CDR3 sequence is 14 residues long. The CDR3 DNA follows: TGCGCCAGCAGCTTCGGCAGACTTGCCGGGGAGCTGTTTTTT. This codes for CASSFGRLAGELFF.

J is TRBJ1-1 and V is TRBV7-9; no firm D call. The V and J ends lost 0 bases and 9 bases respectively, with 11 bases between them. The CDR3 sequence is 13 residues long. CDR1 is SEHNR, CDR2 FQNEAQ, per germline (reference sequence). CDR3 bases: TGTGCCAGCAGCTTAGCGTCGGCCGCGAAAGCTTTCTTT. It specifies CASSLASAAKAFF.

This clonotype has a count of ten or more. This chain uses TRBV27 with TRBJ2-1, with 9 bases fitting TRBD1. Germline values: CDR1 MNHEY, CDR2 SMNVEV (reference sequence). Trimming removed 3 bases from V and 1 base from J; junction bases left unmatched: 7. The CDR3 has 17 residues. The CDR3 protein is CASSFPGGQGSYNEQFF. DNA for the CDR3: TGTGCCAGCAGTTTTCCGGGGGGACAGGGATCCTACAATGAGCAGTTCTTC.